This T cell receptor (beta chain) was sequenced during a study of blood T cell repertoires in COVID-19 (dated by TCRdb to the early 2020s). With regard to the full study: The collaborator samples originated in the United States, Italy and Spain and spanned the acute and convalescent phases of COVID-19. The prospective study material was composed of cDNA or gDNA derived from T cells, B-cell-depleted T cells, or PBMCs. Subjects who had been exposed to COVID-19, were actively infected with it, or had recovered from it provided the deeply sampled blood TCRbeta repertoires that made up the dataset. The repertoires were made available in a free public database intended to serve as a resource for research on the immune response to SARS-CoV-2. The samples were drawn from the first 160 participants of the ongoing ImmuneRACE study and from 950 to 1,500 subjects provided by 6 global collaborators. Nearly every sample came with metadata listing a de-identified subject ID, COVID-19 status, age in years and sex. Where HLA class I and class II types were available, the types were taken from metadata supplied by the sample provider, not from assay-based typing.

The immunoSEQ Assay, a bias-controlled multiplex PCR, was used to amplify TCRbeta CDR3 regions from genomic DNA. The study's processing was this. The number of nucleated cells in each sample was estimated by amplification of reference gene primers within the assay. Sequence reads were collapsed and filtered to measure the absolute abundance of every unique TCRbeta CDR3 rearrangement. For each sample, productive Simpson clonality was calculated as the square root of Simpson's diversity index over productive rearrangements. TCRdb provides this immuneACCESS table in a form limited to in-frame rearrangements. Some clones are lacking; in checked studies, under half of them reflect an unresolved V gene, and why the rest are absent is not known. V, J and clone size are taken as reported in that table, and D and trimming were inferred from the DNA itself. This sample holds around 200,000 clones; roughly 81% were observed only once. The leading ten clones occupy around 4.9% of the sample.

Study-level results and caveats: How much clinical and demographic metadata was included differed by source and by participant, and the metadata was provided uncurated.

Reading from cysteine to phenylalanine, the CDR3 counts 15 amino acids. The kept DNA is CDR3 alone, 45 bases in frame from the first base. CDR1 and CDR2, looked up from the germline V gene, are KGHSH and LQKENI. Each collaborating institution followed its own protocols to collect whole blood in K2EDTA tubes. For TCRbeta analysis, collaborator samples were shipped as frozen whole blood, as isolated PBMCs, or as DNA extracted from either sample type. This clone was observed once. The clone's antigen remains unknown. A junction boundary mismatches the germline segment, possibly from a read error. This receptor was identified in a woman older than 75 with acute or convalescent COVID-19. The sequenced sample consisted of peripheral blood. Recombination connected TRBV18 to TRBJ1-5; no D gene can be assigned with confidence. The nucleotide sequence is TGTGCCAGCACACCCGACATTTATAGCAATCAGCCCCAGCATTTT. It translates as CASTPDIYSNQPQHF.